These T cell receptor beta chains were read from a single sample in a study of cytomegalovirus exposure and HLA in healthy donors. Generated by immunoSEQ multiplex PCR, the TCRdb table keeps only in-frame clones and is missing some. The table lists fewer than 250,000 clones, about 83% of them singletons. The sample taken for sequencing was PBMCs. The receptors were gathered from a man in his late teens or twenties in good health and CMV-seronegative. Both conserved end residues are part of each CDR3. The order of the fields is D gene, clone size, J gene, V gene, CDR3 DNA, CDR3 protein. A D gene is named only where the DNA matches it firmly. Where a row states a size, it is once, few, many or the class of an expanded clone; other rows omit it.

d_call: TRBD1
clone_size: -
j_call: TRBJ2-2
v_call: TRBV27
cdr3_nt: TGTGCCAGGTCTAGGACAGGGAAACTCGGGGAGCTGTTTTTT
cdr3_aa: CARSRTGKLGELFF

d_call: TRBD1
clone_size: -
j_call: TRBJ1-1
v_call: TRBV27
cdr3_nt: TGTGCCAGCAGTTGGACAGGGTTTAACACTGAAGCTTTCTTT
cdr3_aa: CASSWTGFNTEAFF

d_call: -
clone_size: -
j_call: TRBJ1-4
v_call: TRBV7-6
cdr3_nt: TGTGCCAGCAGCTCGACGCGGGCCTTTAATGAAAAACTGTTTTTT
cdr3_aa: CASSSTRAFNEKLFF

d_call: -
clone_size: -
j_call: TRBJ1-1
v_call: TRBV18
cdr3_nt: TGTGCCAGCTCACCATCGGACAGAGTCACTGAAGCTTTCTTT
cdr3_aa: CASSPSDRVTEAFF

d_call: -
clone_size: -
j_call: TRBJ1-2
v_call: TRBV29-1
cdr3_nt: TGCAGCGTTGAGACTACCAACTATGGCTACACCTTC
cdr3_aa: CSVETTNYGYTF

d_call: -
clone_size: few
j_call: TRBJ1-2
v_call: TRBV4-3
cdr3_nt: TGCGCCAGCAGCCAAGATGGCACCCACTATGGCTACACCTTC
cdr3_aa: CASSQDGTHYGYTF

d_call: -
clone_size: -
j_call: TRBJ2-5
v_call: TRBV7-2
cdr3_nt: TGTGCCAGCAGCTTAGGGGCCCAAGAGACCCAGTACTTC
cdr3_aa: CASSLGAQETQYF

d_call: TRBD2
clone_size: -
j_call: TRBJ2-7
v_call: TRBV4-2
cdr3_nt: TGTGCCAGCAGCCAGGTAGCGGGAGCCTACGAGCAGTACTTC
cdr3_aa: CASSQVAGAYEQYF

d_call: TRBD1
clone_size: -
j_call: TRBJ2-1
v_call: TRBV5-1
cdr3_nt: TGCGCCAGCAGCCTAGGGGGACAGGGATGGGTTGAATCCTACAATGAGCAGTTCTTC
cdr3_aa: CASSLGGQGWVESYNEQFF

d_call: TRBD1
clone_size: -
j_call: TRBJ1-4
v_call: TRBV2
cdr3_nt: TGTGCCAGCAGTATGGACAGGGGTGGCGAAAAACTGTTTTTT
cdr3_aa: CASSMDRGGEKLFF

d_call: TRBD2
clone_size: -
j_call: TRBJ2-1
v_call: TRBV14
cdr3_nt: TGTGCCAGCAGCCAGACTAGCCGCTCCTACAATGAGCAGTTCTTC
cdr3_aa: CASSQTSRSYNEQFF

d_call: TRBD1
clone_size: -
j_call: TRBJ1-2
v_call: TRBV16
cdr3_nt: TGTGCCAGCAGCCAAGCGGACAGGGCAAACTATGGCTACACCTTC
cdr3_aa: CASSQADRANYGYTF

d_call: TRBD2
clone_size: -
j_call: TRBJ2-7
v_call: TRBV5-1
cdr3_nt: TGCGCCAGCAGCTTGGCACCCGGAGCCACTAGCGGGAGTTACGAGCAGTACTTC
cdr3_aa: CASSLAPGATSGSYEQYF

d_call: -
clone_size: -
j_call: TRBJ1-5
v_call: TRBV7-2
cdr3_nt: TGTGCCAGCAGCCTCGGACAGCTTAGCAATCAGCCCCAGCATTTT
cdr3_aa: CASSLGQLSNQPQHF